The 14 T cell receptor beta chains presented below share a single source sample, sequenced in a study of vaccination effects on CD4 cells after COVID-19. The antigens these receptors bind are not known. The method was immunoSEQ multiplex PCR; TCRdb's version includes in-frame clones alone and lacks a portion of them. The sample shows roughly 30,000 clones, roughly four fifths of them seen only once. The culture ran for around nine days, and then CD4+ T cells were isolated. This person's SARS-CoV-2 infection, confirmed by PCR, occurred between March and December 2020. Two doses of BNT162b2 or mRNA-1273 vaccine were administered to participants. Sample: CD4+ T cells from PBMCs cultured without peptide, taken after COVID-19 vaccination. Receptor source: a human donor who had a prior SARS-CoV-2 infection.

V is TRBV9 and J is TRBJ2-2, with a tentative D call TRBD2 (6 bases). V gave up 2 bases and J gave up 3 bases, with 11 bases separating them. Per germline, CDR1 SGDLS and CDR2 YYNGEE. This CDR3 spans 15 amino acids. CDR3 region: CASSVSSVHTGELFF. CDR3 coding DNA: TGTGCCAGCAGCGTCTCTAGCGTCCACACCGGGGAGCTGTTTTTT.

A word on this clone: One end of the junction does not line up with germline, which may come from a read error. V gene TRBV5-1 combines with J gene TRBJ1-6, with 8 bases aligning to TRBD1. This CDR3 is built from 16 residues. The germline CDR1 and CDR2 sequences are SGHRS and YFSETQ. The CDR3 loop is CASSLLGTGYNLPLHF. CDR3 nucleotide sequence: TGCGCCAGCAGCTTGCTTGGGACAGGCTATAATTTACCCCTCCACTTT.

The chain uses TRBV7-2 and TRBJ2-7; 7 bases fit TRBD2. The CDR3 spans 15 residues. CDR1 and CDR2 from the germline V gene are SGHTA and FQGNSA. The V and J ends lost 5 bases and 4 bases, in that order; junction bases with no gene match: 11. CDR3 bases: TGTGCCAGCAGCCGGAGTCGGCGGGGGTATTACGAGCAGTACTTC. It codes for CASSRSRRGYYEQYF.

This clone was detected a few times. The gene calls are TRBV19 and TRBJ2-2; D is possibly TRBD1 or TRBD2 (6 bases each). The CDR3 extends over 15 amino acids. CDR1 and CDR2 (germline): LNHDA, SQIVND (reference sequence). V lost 8 bases and J 5 bases, leaving 18 bases between the germline ends. The CDR3 loop is CASALGGAGTGELFF. CDR3 DNA sequence: TGTGCCAGTGCTCTGGGGGGCGCAGGGACCGGGGAGCTGTTTTTT. The variable domain in full, with the rest retrieved from reference TRBV19 and TRBJ2-2, is DGGITQSPKYLFRKEGQNVTLSCEQNLNHDAMYWYRQDPGQGLRLIYYSQIVNDFQKGDIAEGYSVSREKKESFPLTVTSAQKNPTAFYLCASALGGAGTGELFFGEGSRLTVL.

The chain recombines TRBV6-5 with TRBJ2-1; possibly TRBD2 for D (5 bases). The CDR3 contains 14 residues. Germline V lookup: CDR1 MNHEY, CDR2 SVGAGI. The ends were cut back, 0 bases at V and 9 bases at J, with 12 bases in the middle. The CDR3 here is CASSYSLGRGEQFF. In nucleotides, the CDR3 is TGTGCCAGCAGTTACTCTTTGGGTCGGGGTGAGCAGTTCTTC.

The chain combines TRBV5-1 with TRBJ2-5, with D perhaps TRBD1 (6 bases). The CDR3 consists of 14 residues. V was trimmed by 8 bases and J by 2 bases, leaving 16 bases between them. CDR1 is SGHRS and CDR2 is YFSETQ in the germline V gene. Written as DNA, the CDR3 is TGCGCCAGTTCCCCAGTGAGGGGGCAAGAGACCCAGTACTTC. It specifies CASSPVRGQETQYF. Drawing the rest from reference TRBV5-1 and TRBJ2-5, the complete variable domain is KAGVTQTPRYLIKTRGQQVTLSCSPISGHRSVSWYQQTPGQGLQFLFEYFSETQRNKGNFPGRFSGRQFSNSRSEMNVSTLELGDSALYLCASSPVRGQETQYFGPGTRLLVL.

The rearrangement joins TRBV3-1 (or the pseudogene TRBV3-2) to TRBJ1-1; no firm D call. In germline, CDR1 is LGHDT, CDR2 YNNKEL (reference sequence). The CDR3 has 13 residues. V was clipped by 3 bases and J by 8 bases, with 13 bases between them. CDR3 nucleotide sequence: TGTGCCAGCAGCCATTTGCCTTCGGTAGAAGCTTTCTTT. This gives the protein CASSHLPSVEAFF.

The genes are TRBV19 and TRBJ1-5; no clear D. The V and J ends lost 3 bases and 2 bases respectively, with 11 bases between them. Germline values: CDR1 LNHDA, CDR2 SQIVND (reference sequence). This CDR3 has 15 residues. The CDR3 is CASSIWAGGNQPQHF. CDR3 coding DNA: TGTGCCAGTAGTATTTGGGCCGGTGGCAATCAGCCCCAGCATTTT.

The gene calls are TRBV11-3 and TRBJ1-2, with D uncertain. From germline, CDR1 is SGHNT and CDR2 YENEEA. This CDR3 comprises 13 residues. V was shortened by 5 bases and J by 4 bases, with 11 bases between the two germline ends. The CDR3 reads CASSPRQGYGYTF. The CDR3 DNA follows: TGTGCCAGCAGCCCTCGACAAGGCTATGGCTACACCTTC.

This rearrangement joins TRBV6-5 to TRBJ1-2; 7 nucleotides align to TRBD1. The CDR3 consists of 13 residues. Trimming at V came to 6 bases and at J to 7 bases, leaving 8 bases not matched to a gene. The V gene's germline CDR1 is MNHEY and CDR2 SVGAGI. The DNA for the CDR3 is TGTGCCAGCAGAGAGACAGGGACAAGTGGCTACACCTTC. This translates into CASRETGTSGYTF.

This chain connects TRBV7-9 to TRBJ2-1; possibly TRBD1 for D (5 bases). This CDR3 has 17 amino acids. V was clipped by 5 bases and J by 4 bases, with 21 bases between them. Germline loops: CDR1 SEHNR, CDR2 FQNEAQ (reference sequence). The CDR3 here is CASSISLARTPYNEQFF. The CDR3 nucleotides are TGTGCCAGCAGCATTAGCCTGGCTCGGACACCGTACAATGAGCAGTTCTTC.

J is TRBJ2-1 and V is TRBV24-1; TRBD1 matches at 10 bases. Germline CDR1 reads KGHDR; CDR2 reads SFDVKD. The trim removed 4 bases at V and 2 bases at J, leaving 10 bases unmatched. This CDR3 has 18 amino acids. CDR3 sequence: CATSDYGMTGGAYNEQFF. CDR3 coding DNA: TGTGCCACCAGTGACTATGGGATGACAGGGGGCGCCTACAATGAGCAGTTCTTC.

The gene calls are TRBV21-1 and TRBJ2-5. TRBV21-1 is listed as a pseudogene. CDR3 length: 14 residues. CDR3 sequence reads: CASSSLPGAGTQYF. As DNA, the CDR3 is TGTGCCAGCAGCTCCTTGCCGGGGGCCGGGACCCAGTACTTC.

The chain employs TRBV28 and TRBJ2-1, with a possible D match to TRBD2 (6 bases). V gave up 6 bases and J gave up 7 bases, with 19 bases separating them. CDR1 is MDHEN and CDR2 is SYDVKM in the germline V gene. This CDR3 region has 15 residues. The chain's CDR3 is CASSQQHSGVNEQFF. The CDR3 DNA sequence: TGTGCCAGCAGCCAACAGCACTCGGGAGTTAATGAGCAGTTCTTC.